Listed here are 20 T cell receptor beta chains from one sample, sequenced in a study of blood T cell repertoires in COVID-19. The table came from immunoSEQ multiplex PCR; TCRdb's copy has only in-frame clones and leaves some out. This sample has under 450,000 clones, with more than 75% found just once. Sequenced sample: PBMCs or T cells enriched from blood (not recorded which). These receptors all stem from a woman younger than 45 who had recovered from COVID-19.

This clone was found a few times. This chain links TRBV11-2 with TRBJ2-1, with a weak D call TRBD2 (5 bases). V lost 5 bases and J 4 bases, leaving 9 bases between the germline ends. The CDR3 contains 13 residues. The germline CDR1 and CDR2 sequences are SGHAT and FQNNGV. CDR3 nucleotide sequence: TGTGCCAGCAGCCTAGCCAGGTACAATGAGCAGTTCTTC. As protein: CASSLARYNEQFF.

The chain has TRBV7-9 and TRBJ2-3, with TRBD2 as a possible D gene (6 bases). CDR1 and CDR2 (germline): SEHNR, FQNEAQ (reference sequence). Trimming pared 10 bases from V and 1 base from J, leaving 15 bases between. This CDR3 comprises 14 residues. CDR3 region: CATRRRAGTDTQYF. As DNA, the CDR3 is TGTGCCACAAGGAGGAGGGCCGGCACAGATACGCAGTATTTT.

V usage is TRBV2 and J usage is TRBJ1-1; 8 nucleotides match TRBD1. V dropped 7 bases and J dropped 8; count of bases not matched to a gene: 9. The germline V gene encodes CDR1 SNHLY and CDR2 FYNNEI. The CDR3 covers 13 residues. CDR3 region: CASTKGQEDEAFF. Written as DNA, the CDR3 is TGTGCCAGCACTAAGGGACAGGAAGACGAAGCTTTCTTT.

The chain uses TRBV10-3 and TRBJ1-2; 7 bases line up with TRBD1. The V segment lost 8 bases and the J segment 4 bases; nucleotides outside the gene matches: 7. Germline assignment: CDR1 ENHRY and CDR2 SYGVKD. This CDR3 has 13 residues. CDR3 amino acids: CAIYSGQFYGYTF. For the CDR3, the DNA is TGTGCCATCTACTCGGGACAGTTCTATGGCTACACCTTC.

CDR3 residues: CASSLGAGGLNEQFF. Written as DNA, the CDR3 is TGTGCCAGCAGCTTAGGTGCGGGGGGCCTCAATGAGCAGTTCTTC. The chain is built from TRBV7-2 and TRBJ2-1, with TRBD2 matching over 8 bases. This CDR3 is 15 amino acids long. The germline V gene encodes CDR1 SGHTA and CDR2 FQGNSA. J lost 6 bases, V lost 1 base, and 5 bases had no gene match. Using reference TRBV7-2 and TRBJ2-1 for the parts outside the CDR3, the full variable domain is GAGVSQSPSNKVTEKGKDVELRCDPISGHTALYWYRQSLGQGLEFLIYFQGNSAPDKSGLPSDRFSAERTGGSVSTLTIQRTQQEDSAVYLCASSLGAGGLNEQFFGPGTRLTVL.

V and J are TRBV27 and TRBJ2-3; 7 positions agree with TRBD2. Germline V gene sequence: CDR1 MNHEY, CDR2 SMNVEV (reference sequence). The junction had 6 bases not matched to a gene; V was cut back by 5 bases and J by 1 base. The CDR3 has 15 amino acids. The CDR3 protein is CASSTLAERTDTQYF. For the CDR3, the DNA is TGTGCCAGCAGTACTCTAGCGGAGCGCACAGATACGCAGTATTTT.

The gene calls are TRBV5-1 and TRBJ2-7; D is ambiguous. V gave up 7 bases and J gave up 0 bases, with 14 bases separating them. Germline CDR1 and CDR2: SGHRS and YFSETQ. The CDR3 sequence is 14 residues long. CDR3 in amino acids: CASSWLRSSYEQYF. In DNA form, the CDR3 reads TGCGCCAGCTCGTGGTTAAGGAGCTCCTACGAGCAGTACTTC.

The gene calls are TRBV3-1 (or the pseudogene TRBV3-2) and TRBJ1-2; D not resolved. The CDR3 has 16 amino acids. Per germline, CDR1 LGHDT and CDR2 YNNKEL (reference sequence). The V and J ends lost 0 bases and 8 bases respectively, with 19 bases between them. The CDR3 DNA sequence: TGTGCCAGCAGCCAAGATTATGGGAGCTTTTCGCGGGGCTACACCTTC. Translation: CASSQDYGSFSRGYTF.

The CDR3 here is CASSYHTYTQYF. DNA for the CDR3: TGTGCCAGCAGCTACCACACGTATACGCAGTATTTT. The chain joins TRBV7-9 to TRBJ2-3; D not resolved. V was shortened by 4 bases and J by 7 bases, with 9 bases between the two germline ends. This CDR3 is 12 amino acids long. The germline V gene has CDR1 SEHNR and CDR2 FQNEAQ (reference sequence).

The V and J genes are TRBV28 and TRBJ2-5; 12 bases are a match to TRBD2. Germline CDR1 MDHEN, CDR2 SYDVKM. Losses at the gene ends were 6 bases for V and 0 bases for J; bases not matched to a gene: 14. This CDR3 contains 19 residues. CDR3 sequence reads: CASSSFRLAGDRDQETQYF. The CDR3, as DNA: TGTGCCAGCAGCTCTTTCAGACTAGCGGGAGACAGGGACCAAGAGACCCAGTACTTC.

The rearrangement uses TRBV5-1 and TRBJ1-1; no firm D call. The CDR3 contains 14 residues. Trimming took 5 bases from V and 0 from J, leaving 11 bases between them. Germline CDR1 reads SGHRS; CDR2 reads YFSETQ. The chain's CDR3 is CASRVRQLNTEAFF. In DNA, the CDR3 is TGCGCCAGCAGGGTTCGTCAGTTGAACACTGAAGCTTTCTTT.

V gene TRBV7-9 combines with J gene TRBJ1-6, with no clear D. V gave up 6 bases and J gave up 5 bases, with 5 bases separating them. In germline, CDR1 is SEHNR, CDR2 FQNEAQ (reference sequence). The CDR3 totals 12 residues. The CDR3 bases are TGTGCCAGCAGTCGTCATAATTCACCCCTCCACTTT. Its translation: CASSRHNSPLHF.

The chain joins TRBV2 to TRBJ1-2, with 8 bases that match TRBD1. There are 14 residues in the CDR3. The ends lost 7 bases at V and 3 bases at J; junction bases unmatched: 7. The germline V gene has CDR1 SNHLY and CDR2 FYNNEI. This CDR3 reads CASISTGADYGYTF. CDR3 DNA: TGTGCCAGCATCTCGACAGGGGCGGACTATGGCTACACCTTC.

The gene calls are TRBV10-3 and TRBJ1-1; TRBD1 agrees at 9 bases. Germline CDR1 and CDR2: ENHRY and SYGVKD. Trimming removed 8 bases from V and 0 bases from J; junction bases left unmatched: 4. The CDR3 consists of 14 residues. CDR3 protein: CAIRDRDLNTEAFF. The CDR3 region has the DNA TGTGCCATCCGGGACAGGGATTTGAACACTGAAGCTTTCTTT.

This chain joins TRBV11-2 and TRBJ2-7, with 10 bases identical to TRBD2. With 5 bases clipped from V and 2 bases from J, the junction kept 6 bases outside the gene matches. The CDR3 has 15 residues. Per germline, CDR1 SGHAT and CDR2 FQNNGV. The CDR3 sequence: CASSRGTSETYEQYF. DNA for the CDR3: TGTGCCAGCAGCCGAGGGACTAGCGAGACCTACGAGCAGTACTTC.

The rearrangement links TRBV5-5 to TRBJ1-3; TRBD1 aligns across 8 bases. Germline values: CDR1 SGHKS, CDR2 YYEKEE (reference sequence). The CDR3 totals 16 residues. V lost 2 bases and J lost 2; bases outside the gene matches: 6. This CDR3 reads CASSLGTGRTGNTIYF. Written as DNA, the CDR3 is TGTGCCAGCAGCTTAGGGACAGGACGGACTGGAAACACCATATATTTT.

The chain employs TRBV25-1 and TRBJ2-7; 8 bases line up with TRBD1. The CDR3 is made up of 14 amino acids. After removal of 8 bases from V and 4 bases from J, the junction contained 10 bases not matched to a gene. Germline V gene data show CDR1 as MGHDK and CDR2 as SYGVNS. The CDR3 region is CASRGQGGFYEQYF. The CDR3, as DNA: TGTGCCAGCCGTGGACAGGGTGGATTTTACGAGCAGTACTTC.

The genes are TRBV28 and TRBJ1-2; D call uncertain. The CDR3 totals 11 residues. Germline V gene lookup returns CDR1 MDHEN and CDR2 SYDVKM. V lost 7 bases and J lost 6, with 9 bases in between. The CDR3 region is CASTANNGYTF. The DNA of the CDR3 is TGTGCCAGCACCGCGAATAATGGCTACACCTTC.

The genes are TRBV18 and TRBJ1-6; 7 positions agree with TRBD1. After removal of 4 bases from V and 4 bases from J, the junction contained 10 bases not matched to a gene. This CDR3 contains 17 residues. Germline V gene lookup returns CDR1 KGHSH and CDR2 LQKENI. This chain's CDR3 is CASSLAPPGQYNSPLHF. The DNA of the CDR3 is TGTGCCAGCTCACTCGCGCCTCCGGGACAGTATAATTCACCCCTCCACTTT. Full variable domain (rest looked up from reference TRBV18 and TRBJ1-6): NAGVMQNPRHLVRRRGQEARLRCSPMKGHSHVYWYRQLPEEGLKFMVYLQKENIIDESGMPKERFSAEFPKEGPSILRIQQVVRGDSAAYFCASSLAPPGQYNSPLHFGNGTRLTVT.

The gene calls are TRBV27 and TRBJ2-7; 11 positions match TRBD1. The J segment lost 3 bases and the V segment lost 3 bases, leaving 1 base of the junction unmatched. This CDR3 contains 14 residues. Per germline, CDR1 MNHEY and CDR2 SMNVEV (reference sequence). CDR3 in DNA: TGTGCCAGCAGTTTCGGGACAGGGGGCTACGAGCAGTACTTC. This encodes CASSFGTGGYEQYF.